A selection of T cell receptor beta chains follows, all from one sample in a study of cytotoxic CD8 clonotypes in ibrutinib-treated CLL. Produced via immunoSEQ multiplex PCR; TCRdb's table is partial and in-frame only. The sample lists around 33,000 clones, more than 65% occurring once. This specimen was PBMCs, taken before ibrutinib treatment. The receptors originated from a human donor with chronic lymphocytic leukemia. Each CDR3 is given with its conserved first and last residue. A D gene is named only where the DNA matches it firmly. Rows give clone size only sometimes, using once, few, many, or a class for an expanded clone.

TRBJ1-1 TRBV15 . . TGTGCCACCAGCAGAGTAGGGGGATCGGGCACTGAAGCTTTCTTT CATSRVGGSGTEAFF
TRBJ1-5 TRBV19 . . TGTGCCAGTAATCCTCGGGGGTACAATCAGCCCCAGCATTTT CASNPRGYNQPQHF
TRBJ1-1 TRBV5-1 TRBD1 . TGCGCCAGCAGCGTGACGACAGGGACGTACACTGAAGCTTTCTTT CASSVTTGTYTEAFF
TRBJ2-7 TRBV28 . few TGTGCCAGCAGTTTACTGGGCGGACTGGTCTCCTACGAGCAGTACTTC CASSLLGGLVSYEQYF
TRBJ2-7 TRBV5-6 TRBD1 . TGTGCCAGCAGCGCAGACCCACAGGGGACCTACGAGCAGTACTTC CASSADPQGTYEQYF
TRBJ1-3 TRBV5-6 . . TGTGCCAGCAGCTTGGGGGATAACTCTGGAAACACCATATATTTT CASSLGDNSGNTIYF
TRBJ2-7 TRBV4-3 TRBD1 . TGCGCCAGCAGCCAGGAAACAGGGGACTACGAGCAGTACTTC CASSQETGDYEQYF
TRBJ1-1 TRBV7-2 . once TGTGCCAGCAGCCTCGGGGGGGATGCCACTGAAGCTTTCTTT CASSLGGDATEAFF
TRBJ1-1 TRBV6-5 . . TGTGCCAGCAAGGGGGGCGGTCGGACTGAAGCTTTCTTT CASKGGGRTEAFF
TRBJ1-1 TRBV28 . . TGTGCCAGCACCCCACGGGGGCGGGCTACTTTCTTT CASTPRGRATFF
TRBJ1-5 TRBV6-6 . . TGTGCCAGCAGCCTCGGGCCGGGGGGCAATCAGCCCCAGCATTTT CASSLGPGGNQPQHF
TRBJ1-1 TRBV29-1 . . TGCAGCGTTGAAAATAGACAGCTGAACACTGAAGCTTTCTTT CSVENRQLNTEAFF
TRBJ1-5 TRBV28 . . TGTGCCAGCAGCATTGACAGTCATAGCAATCAGCCCCAGCATTTT CASSIDSHSNQPQHF
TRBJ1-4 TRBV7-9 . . TGTGCCAGCAGCCCAGCCGCTATCAATGAAAAACTGTTTTTT CASSPAAINEKLFF
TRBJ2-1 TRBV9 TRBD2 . TGTGCCAGCAGCGTAGCGACTAGCGGGAGGTCAAGAAATGAGCAGTTCTTC CASSVATSGRSRNEQFF
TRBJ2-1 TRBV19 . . TGTGCCATCCGAGAGAGGGGCTCAAGTGAGCAGTTCTTC CAIRERGSSEQFF
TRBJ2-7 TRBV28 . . TGTGCCAGCAGTTGGTCAGGCTACGAGCAGTACTTC CASSWSGYEQYF
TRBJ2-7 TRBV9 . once TGTGCCAGCAGCCTAGACGAGGGGCCCTACGAGCAGTACTTC CASSLDEGPYEQYF
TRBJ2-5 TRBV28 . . TGTGCCAGCCAGGGGCAGTTTCAGGAGACCCAGTACTTC CASQGQFQETQYF
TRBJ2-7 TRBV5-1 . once TGCGCCAGCAGCTTGGACGGCGCCCCAGGGACCTACGAGCAGTACTTC CASSLDGAPGTYEQYF
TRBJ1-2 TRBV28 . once TGTGCCAGCAGTATAGCAGTCCTTAAGCACTATGGCTACACCTTC CASSIAVLKHYGYTF
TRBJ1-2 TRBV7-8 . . TGTGCCAGCAGCTTGGTGGGGGGTGACTATGGCTACACCTTC CASSLVGGDYGYTF
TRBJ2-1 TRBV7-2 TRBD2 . TGTGCCAGCAGCTCAGCGGGACTAGCGGCCAATGAGCAGTTCTTC CASSSAGLAANEQFF
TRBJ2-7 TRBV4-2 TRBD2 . TGTGCCAGCAGCCAAGAGATCGGACTAGCGGGAGGAGGCGAGCAGTACTTC CASSQEIGLAGGGEQYF
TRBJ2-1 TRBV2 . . TGTGCCAGCAGTGAAAGGGGGGGGCCATGGAATGAGCAGTTCTTC CASSERGGPWNEQFF
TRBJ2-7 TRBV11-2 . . TGTGCCAGCAGCTTTCAGACGGGAGATCCCTACGAGCAGTACTTC CASSFQTGDPYEQYF
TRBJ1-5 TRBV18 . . TGTGCCAGCTCACAATTAGCGGGACGGGGGGATCAGCCCCAGCATTTT CASSQLAGRGDQPQHF
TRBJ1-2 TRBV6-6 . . TGTGCCAGCAGTTACAGACAGCAGTTAAACTATGGCTACACCTTC CASSYRQQLNYGYTF
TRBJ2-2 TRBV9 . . TGTGCCAGCAGCCCACAAATCGATTCAACCGGGGAGCTGTTTTTT CASSPQIDSTGELFF
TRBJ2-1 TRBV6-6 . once TGTGCCAGCAGGATCTTACAGAACAATGAGCAGTTCTTC CASRILQNNEQFF
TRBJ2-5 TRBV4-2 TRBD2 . TGTGCCAGCAGCCAAGCTCCTGGACTAGCGGGAGGAGTAGGCCCGGAGGGGATAGAGACCCAGTACTTC CASSQAPGLAGGVGPEGIETQYF
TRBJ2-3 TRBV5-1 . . TGCGCCAGCAGCTTGGATCGCCTCGCGGGGCCTGATACGCAGTATTTT CASSLDRLAGPDTQYF
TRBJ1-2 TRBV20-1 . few TGCAGTCATGAAGTAAACTATGGCTACACCTTC CSHEVNYGYTF
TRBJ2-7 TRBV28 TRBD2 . TGTGCCAGCAGTTTTCGGACTAGCGGGGCCACCTACGAGCAGTACTTC CASSFRTSGATYEQYF
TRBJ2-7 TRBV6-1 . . TGTGCCAGCAGCAGGACAGACACCTACGAGCAGTACTTC CASSRTDTYEQYF
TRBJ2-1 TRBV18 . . TGTGCCAGCTCACCAGCGCCAGAGCAGTTCTTC CASSPAPEQFF
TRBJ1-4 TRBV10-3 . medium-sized TGTGCCATCAGTGCGGGGGCTCAAGTCGAAGGAAAACTGTTTTTT CAISAGAQVEGKLFF
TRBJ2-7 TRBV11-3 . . TGTGCCAGCAGCTTATTGGGACACGGCTACGAGCAGTACTTC CASSLLGHGYEQYF
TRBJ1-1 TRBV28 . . TGTGCCAGCAGTTCAGTCTCGAACACTGAAGCTTTCTTT CASSSVSNTEAFF
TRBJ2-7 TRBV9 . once TGTGCCAGCAGCGTAGAACCGGACATCTTTTACGAGCAGTACTTC CASSVEPDIFYEQYF
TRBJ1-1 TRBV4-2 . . TGTGCCAGCATCGACGGGAACACTGAAGCTTTCTTT CASIDGNTEAFF
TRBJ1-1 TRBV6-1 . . TGTGCCAGCAGTGAAGGATGGACTGAAGCTTTCTTT CASSEGWTEAFF
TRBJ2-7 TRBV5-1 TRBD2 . TGCGCCAGCAGCTTGGACCAGCGGGGGGCCTCGTCCTACGAGCAGTACTTC CASSLDQRGASSYEQYF
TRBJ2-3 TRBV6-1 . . TGTGCCAGCAGTGAAGCGGGGGACGGGTGGGTCACAGATACGCAGTATTTT CASSEAGDGWVTDTQYF
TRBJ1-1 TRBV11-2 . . TGTGCCAGCAGCCCCCAACGTGAGGGAGTGGTAAGCACTGAAGCTTTCTTT CASSPQREGVVSTEAFF
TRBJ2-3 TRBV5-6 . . TGTGCCAGCAGCTTGGTAGAGGAGGGGGTAAGCACAGATACGCAGTATTTT CASSLVEEGVSTDTQYF
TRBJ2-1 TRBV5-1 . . TGCGCCAGCAGCTTGTCCCTAGCCGGATACAATGAGCAGTTCTTC CASSLSLAGYNEQFF
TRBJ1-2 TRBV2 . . TGTGCCAGCAGTGAACAGGGAAGGGGCGATGGCTACACCTTC CASSEQGRGDGYTF